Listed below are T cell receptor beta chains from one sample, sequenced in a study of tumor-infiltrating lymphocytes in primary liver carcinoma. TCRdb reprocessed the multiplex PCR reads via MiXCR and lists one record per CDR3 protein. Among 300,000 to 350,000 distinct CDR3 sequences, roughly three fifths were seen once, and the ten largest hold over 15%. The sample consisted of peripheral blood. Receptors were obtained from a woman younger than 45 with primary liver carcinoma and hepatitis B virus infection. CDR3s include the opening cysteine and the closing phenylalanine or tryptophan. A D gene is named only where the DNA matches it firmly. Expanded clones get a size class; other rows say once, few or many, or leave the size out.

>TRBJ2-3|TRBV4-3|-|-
TGCGCCAGCAGCCAAGATTACCCCTCGGACACGACGGTGGATACGCAGTATTTT
CASSQDYPSDTTVDTQYF
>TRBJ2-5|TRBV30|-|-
TGTGCCCGGACGGGGACCTCCATATTTCAAGAGACCCAGTACTTC
CARTGTSIFQETQYF
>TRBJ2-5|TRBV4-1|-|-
TGCGCCAGCAGCCAAGTTAGCTCTTGGGAGACCCAGTACTTC
CASSQVSSWETQYF
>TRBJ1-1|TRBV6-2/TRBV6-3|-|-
TGTGCCAGCAATTCAATGGCAGCTGGGGAGAAAGGCGAAGCTTTCTTT
CASNSMAAGEKGEAFF
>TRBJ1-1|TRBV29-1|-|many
TGCAGCGTTGTCCCCTCCGGGAACACTGAAGCTTTCTTT
CSVVPSGNTEAFF
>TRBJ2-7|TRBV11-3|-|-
TGTGCCAGCAGTCGGGCCATCGGCTCCTACGAGCAGTACTTC
CASSRAIGSYEQYF
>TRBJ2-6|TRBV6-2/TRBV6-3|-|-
-
CVSSYGCTGANVLTF
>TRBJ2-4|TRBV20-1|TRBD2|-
TGCAGTGCCAGCGGGAGAGTGGACATTCAGTACTTC
CSASGRVDIQYF
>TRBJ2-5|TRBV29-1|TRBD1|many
TGCAGCGTTGTTACAGGGGTAGGAGAGACCCAGTACTTC
CSVVTGVGETQYF
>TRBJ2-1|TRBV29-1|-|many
TGCAGCGCTGGGGTCACGTTCCCCTACAATGAGCAGTTCTTC
CSAGVTFPYNEQFF
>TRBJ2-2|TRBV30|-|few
TGTGCCTGTAGTGTGGGGTGCAGCGGGGAGCTGTTTTTT
CACSVGCSGELFF
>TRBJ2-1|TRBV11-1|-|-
TGTGCCAGCAGCAGGACCGCAGACAGTGGGCAGTTCTTC
CASSRTADSGQFF
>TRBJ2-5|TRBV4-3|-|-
TGCGCCAGCAGCCAGAACTGTGGGCAAGAGACCCAGTACTTC
CASSQNCGQETQYF
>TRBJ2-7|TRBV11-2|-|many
TGTGCCAGCAGCCCCCTGGGGAACGAGCAGTACTTC
CASSPLGNEQYF
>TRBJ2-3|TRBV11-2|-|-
TGTGCCAGCACCCTCCAGGGATATGACACAGATACGCAGTATTTT
CASTLQGYDTDTQYF
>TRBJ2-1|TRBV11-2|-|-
TGTGCCAGCAGCTTTGGGGGAGGGGGGCGCTTCAATGAGCAGTTCTTC
CASSFGGGGRFNEQFF
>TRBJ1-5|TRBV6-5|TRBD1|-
TGTGCCAGCGGACAGGACCCGAGGGGGGCCCAGCATTTT
CASGQDPRGAQHF
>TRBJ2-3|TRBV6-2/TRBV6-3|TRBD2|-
TGTGCCAGCAGTACTAGCGGGGGGGATACGCAGTATTTT
CASSTSGGDTQYF
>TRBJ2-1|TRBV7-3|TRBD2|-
TGTGCCAGCAGCCCAAGACTAGCGAGCTACAATGAGCAGTTCTTC
CASSPRLASYNEQFF
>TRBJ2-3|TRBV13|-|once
TGTGCCAGCAGTAGCTGGAGGTCGGGAGATACGCAATATTTT
CASSSWRSGDTQYF
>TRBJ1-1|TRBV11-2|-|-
TGTAGCAGCAGCTTGGATCGTGTGACAGCAGCTTTCTTT
CSSSLDRVTAAFF
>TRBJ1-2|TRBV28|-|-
TGTGCCAGCAGCCCTAACTATGGCTACACCTTC
CASSPNYGYTF
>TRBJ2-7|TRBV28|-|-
TGTGCCAGCAGACCTACCACAGGGTTCAGAGACAAGCAGTACTTC
CASRPTTGFRDKQYF
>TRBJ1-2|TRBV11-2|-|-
TGTGCCAGCAGGGACCAAGGGGGGGGCTATGGCTACACCTTC
CASRDQGGGYGYTF
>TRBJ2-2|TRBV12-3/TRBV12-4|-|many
TGTGCCAGCACAACTTCAGGGTTCACCGGGGAGCTGTTTTTT
CASTTSGFTGELFF
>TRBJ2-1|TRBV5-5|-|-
TGTGCCAGCAGGCTAGAGAGGGATGAGCAGTTCTTC
CASRLERDEQFF
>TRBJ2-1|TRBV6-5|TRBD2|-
TGTGCCAGCAGTTATTTTGCAGCGGGAGGGAAGTTCTTC
CASSYFAAGGKFF
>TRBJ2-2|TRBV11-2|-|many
TGTGCCAGCAGCTTAGCACTGGGGGGCCCTGGGGAGCTGTTTTTT
CASSLALGGPGELFF
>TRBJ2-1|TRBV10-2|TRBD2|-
TGCGCCAACAGAAACCTAGCGGGAGGTTCCAATGAGCAGTTCTTC
CANRNLAGGSNEQFF
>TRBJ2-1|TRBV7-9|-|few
TGTGCCAGCAGCGTTGGGTCGGGTTCCTACAATGAGCAGTTCTTC
CASSVGSGSYNEQFF
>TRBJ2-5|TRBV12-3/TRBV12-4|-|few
TGTGCCAGCAGTTTAGTAATAGGGAGCCAAGAGACCCAGTACTTC
CASSLVIGSQETQYF
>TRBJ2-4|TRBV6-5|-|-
TGTGCCAGCAGTTACTCGTCACGGGTCAGGACAATTCAGTGCTTC
CASSYSSRVRTIQCF
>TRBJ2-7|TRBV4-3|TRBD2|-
TGCGCCATCAGCCCCCGACTAGCGGTCTCCTACGGGCAGTACTTC
CAISPRLAVSYGQYF
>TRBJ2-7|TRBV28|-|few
TGTGCCAGCAGTCCCGGGACGTTCGGCTACGAGCAGTACTTC
CASSPGTFGYEQYF
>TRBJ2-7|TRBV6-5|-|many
TGTGCCAGCACGGGATCAGGGAGGGAGCAGTACTTC
CASTGSGREQYF
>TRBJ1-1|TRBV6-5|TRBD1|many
TGTGCCAGCAGTGACAGGGTGAACACTGAAGCTTTCTTT
CASSDRVNTEAFF
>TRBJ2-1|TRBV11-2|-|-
TGTGCCAGCAGCTTATTCTGGGGGCGGTACAATGAGCGGTTCTTC
CASSLFWGRYNERFF
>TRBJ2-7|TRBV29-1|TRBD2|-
TGTAGCGTTGAAATTAGAGGCGGGAGGGTAAAGGAGCAGTACTTC
CSVEIRGGRVKEQYF
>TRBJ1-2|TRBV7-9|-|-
TGTGCCAGCAGAAAATCCGGGATCGACCTGGGCTACACCTTC
CASRKSGIDLGYTF
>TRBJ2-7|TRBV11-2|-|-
TGTGCCAGCAGCTTAATTCCAGTAGGGCGTTCCGAGCAGTACTTC
CASSLIPVGRSEQYF
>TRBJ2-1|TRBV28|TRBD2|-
TGTGCCAGCAGTATCAAGGGGGTAGCGGGAGGAGGTTACAATGAGCAGTTCTTC
CASSIKGVAGGGYNEQFF
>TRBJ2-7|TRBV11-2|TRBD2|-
TGTACCAGCAGTTTTATCCCGGGCCGAGCTGGGGGGGACGAGCAGTACTTC
CTSSFIPGRAGGDEQYF
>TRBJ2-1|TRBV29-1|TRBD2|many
TGCAGCGTAGCGGGAGGGACGGATGAGCAGTTCTTC
CSVAGGTDEQFF
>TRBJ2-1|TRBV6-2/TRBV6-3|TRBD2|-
TGTGCCAGCAGTTACGGGACTAGCGGGAGTATGTATGAGCAGTTCTTC
CASSYGTSGSMYEQFF
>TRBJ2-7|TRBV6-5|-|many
TGTGCCAGCATTAAAAATAGGGCAGGGAGCTCCTACGAGCAGTACTTC
CASIKNRAGSSYEQYF
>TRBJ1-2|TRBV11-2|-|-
TGTGCCAGCAGCTTAGGGTTAGCTAGCTATGGCTACACCTTC
CASSLGLASYGYTF
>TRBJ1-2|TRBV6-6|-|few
TGTGCCAGCAGTTACACCTATGGCTACACCTTC
CASSYTYGYTF
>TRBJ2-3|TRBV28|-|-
TGTGCCAGCAGTTTGCCAGGGGTGGGCACAGATACGCAGTATTTT
CASSLPGVGTDTQYF